This is a list of T cell receptor beta chains from one sample in a study of shared clonotypes between healthy human individuals. The table came from immunoSEQ multiplex PCR; TCRdb's copy has only in-frame clones and leaves some out. The sample has over 800,000 clones; over 90% are singletons. The material sequenced was naive CD8+ T cells sorted from blood. The source of these receptors is a man aged 30-40 years in good health. Each CDR3 is given with its conserved first and last residue. A D gene is named only where the DNA matches it firmly. Clone size is shown for a subset of rows, as once, few, many or a class of expanded clone.

v_call: TRBV6-5; clone_size: -; j_call: TRBJ2-1; d_call: -; cdr3_aa: CASSYTPGNEQFF; cdr3_nt: TGTGCCAGCAGTTACACCCCGGGGAATGAGCAGTTCTTC
v_call: TRBV18; clone_size: -; j_call: TRBJ2-5; d_call: -; cdr3_aa: CASSPDLPETQYF; cdr3_nt: TGTGCCAGCTCACCCGACCTACCCGAGACCCAGTACTTC
v_call: TRBV7-6; clone_size: -; j_call: TRBJ2-7; d_call: -; cdr3_aa: CASSLEMKRYEQYF; cdr3_nt: TGTGCCAGCAGCTTAGAAATGAAGCGTTACGAGCAGTACTTC
v_call: TRBV27; clone_size: -; j_call: TRBJ2-5; d_call: -; cdr3_aa: CASSSGRETQYF; cdr3_nt: TGTGCCAGCAGTTCAGGGCGAGAGACCCAGTACTTC
v_call: TRBV7-9; clone_size: -; j_call: TRBJ2-1; d_call: TRBD1; cdr3_aa: CASSETTNRGPYNEQFF; cdr3_nt: TGTGCCAGCAGCGAAACAACCAACAGGGGTCCCTACAATGAGCAGTTCTTC
v_call: TRBV27; clone_size: -; j_call: TRBJ2-7; d_call: -; cdr3_aa: CASRISGITYEQYF; cdr3_nt: TGTGCCAGCAGAATATCCGGGATTACCTACGAGCAGTACTTC
v_call: TRBV11-2; clone_size: -; j_call: TRBJ2-1; d_call: TRBD1; cdr3_aa: CASSSLAGQGGNEQFF; cdr3_nt: TGTGCCAGCAGCTCTTTAGCGGGACAGGGGGGCAATGAGCAGTTCTTC
v_call: TRBV6-6; clone_size: -; j_call: TRBJ1-1; d_call: -; cdr3_aa: CASSYSGRLNTEAFF; cdr3_nt: TGTGCCAGCAGTTACTCGGGGCGGCTGAACACTGAAGCTTTCTTT
v_call: TRBV27; clone_size: few; j_call: TRBJ2-7; d_call: -; cdr3_aa: CASSLIGDEQYF; cdr3_nt: TGTGCCAGCAGTTTGATTGGGGACGAGCAGTACTTC
v_call: TRBV4-1; clone_size: once; j_call: TRBJ1-4; d_call: -; cdr3_aa: CASSHRDTPNTNEKLFF; cdr3_nt: TGCGCCAGCAGCCATCGGGACACGCCTAATACTAATGAAAAACTGTTTTTT
v_call: TRBV28; clone_size: -; j_call: TRBJ2-7; d_call: TRBD2; cdr3_aa: CASRPAGAPYEQYF; cdr3_nt: TGTGCCAGCAGACCAGCGGGGGCCCCCTACGAGCAGTACTTC
v_call: TRBV4-2; clone_size: -; j_call: TRBJ2-1; d_call: TRBD2; cdr3_aa: CASSPGLALHNEQFF; cdr3_nt: TGTGCCAGCAGCCCGGGACTAGCGCTACACAATGAGCAGTTCTTC
v_call: TRBV7-2; clone_size: -; j_call: TRBJ2-6; d_call: -; cdr3_aa: CASSASSGANVLTF; cdr3_nt: TGTGCCAGCAGCGCCTCCTCTGGGGCCAACGTCCTGACTTTC
v_call: TRBV6-5; clone_size: -; j_call: TRBJ2-7; d_call: TRBD2; cdr3_aa: CASTSQGLAANEQYF; cdr3_nt: TGTGCCAGCACCTCGCAGGGACTAGCAGCCAACGAGCAGTACTTC
v_call: TRBV7-9; clone_size: -; j_call: TRBJ2-7; d_call: -; cdr3_aa: CASSLRVYEQYF; cdr3_nt: TGTGCCAGCAGCTTAAGAGTCTACGAGCAGTACTTC
v_call: TRBV7-9; clone_size: -; j_call: TRBJ2-3; d_call: -; cdr3_aa: CASSPKEGEGGTDTQYF; cdr3_nt: TGTGCCAGCAGCCCCAAAGAGGGAGAGGGGGGCACAGATACGCAGTATTTT
v_call: TRBV27; clone_size: -; j_call: TRBJ2-7; d_call: -; cdr3_aa: CASSLSSLGSYEQYF; cdr3_nt: TGTGCCAGCAGTTTATCAAGCCTTGGCTCCTACGAGCAGTACTTC
v_call: TRBV27; clone_size: -; j_call: TRBJ1-1; d_call: -; cdr3_aa: CASRKTQTRTEAFF; cdr3_nt: TGTGCCAGCAGGAAAACCCAAACGAGGACTGAAGCTTTCTTT
v_call: TRBV5-4; clone_size: -; j_call: TRBJ2-1; d_call: TRBD1; cdr3_aa: CASSLEQGVVNEQFF; cdr3_nt: TGTGCCAGCAGCTTGGAACAGGGGGTTGTTAATGAGCAGTTCTTC
v_call: TRBV9; clone_size: few; j_call: TRBJ2-3; d_call: TRBD2; cdr3_aa: CASSVGTSGGSTDTQYF; cdr3_nt: TGTGCCAGCAGCGTCGGGACTAGCGGGGGTAGCACAGATACGCAGTATTTT
v_call: TRBV7-9; clone_size: -; j_call: TRBJ2-7; d_call: -; cdr3_aa: CASSNRQIYEQYF; cdr3_nt: TGTGCCAGCAGCAATCGACAGATCTACGAGCAGTACTTC
v_call: TRBV5-1; clone_size: -; j_call: TRBJ2-7; d_call: TRBD2; cdr3_aa: CASSLELAGGREQYF; cdr3_nt: TGCGCCAGCAGCTTGGAACTAGCGGGAGGTCGCGAGCAGTACTTC
v_call: TRBV6-6; clone_size: -; j_call: TRBJ2-7; d_call: -; cdr3_aa: CASSHPNYEQYF; cdr3_nt: TGTGCCAGCAGCCATCCGAATTACGAGCAGTACTTC
v_call: TRBV19; clone_size: -; j_call: TRBJ2-1; d_call: TRBD2; cdr3_aa: CASSTLLAGPSFHEQFF; cdr3_nt: TGTGCCAGTAGTACTTTATTAGCGGGACCAAGCTTCCATGAGCAGTTCTTC
v_call: TRBV5-6; clone_size: once; j_call: TRBJ1-5; d_call: -; cdr3_aa: CASSFGGAGQPQHF; cdr3_nt: TGTGCCAGCAGCTTCGGGGGCGCGGGTCAGCCCCAGCATTTT
v_call: TRBV9; clone_size: -; j_call: TRBJ2-2; d_call: -; cdr3_aa: CASSKTGLTGELFF; cdr3_nt: TGTGCCAGCAGCAAAACAGGGCTCACCGGGGAGCTGTTTTTT
v_call: TRBV7-6; clone_size: -; j_call: TRBJ1-5; d_call: -; cdr3_aa: CASSDGLNQPQHF; cdr3_nt: TGTGCCAGCAGCGACGGACTCAATCAGCCCCAGCATTTT
v_call: TRBV13; clone_size: few; j_call: TRBJ1-1; d_call: -; cdr3_aa: CASSQMTVNTEAFF; cdr3_nt: TGTGCCAGCAGCCAGATGACAGTGAACACTGAAGCTTTCTTT
v_call: TRBV7-6; clone_size: once; j_call: TRBJ2-7; d_call: -; cdr3_aa: CASSLADSDYEQYF; cdr3_nt: TGTGCCAGCAGCTTAGCGGACAGCGACTACGAGCAGTACTTC
v_call: TRBV12-5; clone_size: -; j_call: TRBJ1-1; d_call: -; cdr3_aa: CASGWVNTEAFF; cdr3_nt: TGTGCTAGTGGTTGGGTGAACACTGAAGCTTTCTTT
v_call: TRBV4-1; clone_size: -; j_call: TRBJ2-2; d_call: TRBD2; cdr3_aa: CASSFRLAGHTGELFF; cdr3_nt: TGCGCCAGCAGCTTCCGTCTAGCGGGGCACACCGGGGAGCTGTTTTTT
v_call: TRBV29-1; clone_size: -; j_call: TRBJ2-3; d_call: -; cdr3_aa: CSVEDSRGFTDTQYF; cdr3_nt: TGCAGCGTTGAAGATAGTCGGGGATTCACAGATACGCAGTATTTT
v_call: TRBV6-5; clone_size: -; j_call: TRBJ2-7; d_call: TRBD1; cdr3_aa: CASTREGQGFYEQYF; cdr3_nt: TGTGCCAGCACTCGCGAGGGACAGGGTTTCTACGAGCAGTACTTC
v_call: TRBV15; clone_size: -; j_call: TRBJ2-1; d_call: TRBD2; cdr3_aa: CATSRDHLREAYNEQFF; cdr3_nt: TGTGCCACCAGCAGAGATCATTTGCGGGAGGCCTACAATGAGCAGTTCTTC
v_call: TRBV7-3; clone_size: -; j_call: TRBJ2-1; d_call: TRBD2; cdr3_aa: CASSLVGSGSADEQFF; cdr3_nt: TGTGCCAGCAGCTTAGTGGGTAGCGGGAGCGCTGATGAGCAGTTCTTC
v_call: TRBV27; clone_size: -; j_call: TRBJ2-7; d_call: -; cdr3_aa: CASSFGEPYEQYF; cdr3_nt: TGTGCCAGCAGTTTCGGAGAACCCTACGAGCAGTACTTC
v_call: TRBV7-8; clone_size: -; j_call: TRBJ1-5; d_call: -; cdr3_aa: CASSLVMYRIRNQPQHF; cdr3_nt: TGTGCCAGCAGCTTAGTAATGTACAGGATTCGCAATCAGCCCCAGCATTTT
v_call: TRBV10-3; clone_size: -; j_call: TRBJ2-1; d_call: -; cdr3_aa: CAISESSAQSYNEQFF; cdr3_nt: TGTGCCATCAGTGAGTCTAGCGCGCAATCCTACAATGAGCAGTTCTTC
v_call: TRBV4-1; clone_size: -; j_call: TRBJ2-5; d_call: TRBD1; cdr3_aa: CASSQAGGETQYF; cdr3_nt: TGCGCCAGCAGTCAAGCAGGGGGAGAGACCCAGTACTTC
v_call: TRBV28; clone_size: -; j_call: TRBJ2-7; d_call: -; cdr3_aa: CASRSLFSSYEQYF; cdr3_nt: TGTGCCAGCAGATCCTTATTTAGCTCCTACGAGCAGTACTTC
v_call: TRBV4-1; clone_size: -; j_call: TRBJ2-2; d_call: TRBD2; cdr3_aa: CASSQDERETGELFF; cdr3_nt: TGCGCCAGCAGCCAAGATGAGCGGGAGACCGGGGAGCTGTTTTTT
v_call: TRBV5-1; clone_size: -; j_call: TRBJ2-7; d_call: TRBD2; cdr3_aa: CASSLSLAGTSYEQYF; cdr3_nt: TGCGCCAGCAGCTTGTCTCTAGCGGGAACATCCTACGAGCAGTACTTC
v_call: TRBV30; clone_size: -; j_call: TRBJ2-1; d_call: -; cdr3_aa: CAWSATGSASPGNEQFF; cdr3_nt: TGTGCCTGGAGTGCAACCGGTTCTGCCAGCCCCGGCAATGAGCAGTTCTTC
v_call: TRBV5-6; clone_size: -; j_call: TRBJ2-7; d_call: -; cdr3_aa: CASSSLSYEQYF; cdr3_nt: TGTGCCAGCAGCTCTCTATCCTACGAGCAGTACTTC
v_call: TRBV6-1; clone_size: -; j_call: TRBJ1-5; d_call: -; cdr3_aa: CASREPWTGNQPQHF; cdr3_nt: TGTGCCAGCAGGGAACCTTGGACGGGCAATCAGCCCCAGCATTTT
v_call: TRBV29-1; clone_size: -; j_call: TRBJ1-1; d_call: -; cdr3_aa: CSVDRGNTEAFF; cdr3_nt: TGCAGCGTTGACAGGGGGAACACTGAAGCTTTCTTT
v_call: TRBV5-5; clone_size: -; j_call: TRBJ2-1; d_call: -; cdr3_aa: CASSLEGGDNEQFF; cdr3_nt: TGTGCCAGCAGCTTGGAGGGCGGGGACAATGAGCAGTTCTTC
v_call: TRBV7-9; clone_size: -; j_call: TRBJ1-2; d_call: -; cdr3_aa: CASSRGDYYGYTF; cdr3_nt: TGTGCCAGCAGCCGGGGGGACTACTATGGCTACACCTTC
v_call: TRBV7-7; clone_size: -; j_call: TRBJ2-5; d_call: -; cdr3_aa: CASSLAPGTGETQYF; cdr3_nt: TGTGCCAGCAGCTTAGCGCCCGGGACGGGGGAGACCCAGTACTTC
v_call: TRBV7-9; clone_size: few; j_call: TRBJ1-5; d_call: -; cdr3_aa: CASSLGPGGQPQHF; cdr3_nt: TGTGCCAGCAGCTTAGGTCCGGGAGGTCAGCCCCAGCATTTT
v_call: TRBV23-1; clone_size: -; j_call: TRBJ1-1; d_call: -; cdr3_aa: CASSQSGGYEAFF; cdr3_nt: TGCGCCAGCAGTCAATCGGGAGGATATGAAGCTTTCTTT
v_call: TRBV19; clone_size: few; j_call: TRBJ2-7; d_call: TRBD2; cdr3_aa: CASSMFGTSGRPPYEQYF; cdr3_nt: TGTGCCAGTAGTATGTTCGGGACTAGCGGGAGGCCCCCCTACGAGCAGTACTTC
v_call: TRBV28; clone_size: -; j_call: TRBJ2-7; d_call: -; cdr3_aa: CASRKRLIYEQYF; cdr3_nt: TGTGCCAGCAGAAAGCGGTTGATCTACGAGCAGTACTTC
v_call: TRBV7-9; clone_size: once; j_call: TRBJ2-1; d_call: -; cdr3_aa: CASSLHPEYNEQFF; cdr3_nt: TGTGCCAGCAGCTTACACCCCGAATACAATGAGCAGTTCTTC
v_call: TRBV7-9; clone_size: -; j_call: TRBJ2-7; d_call: -; cdr3_aa: CASGEGSSYEQYF; cdr3_nt: TGTGCCTCCGGGGAAGGGAGCTCCTACGAGCAGTACTTC
v_call: TRBV15; clone_size: -; j_call: TRBJ2-6; d_call: -; cdr3_aa: CATSRDPGFRGANVLTF; cdr3_nt: TGTGCCACCAGCAGAGATCCCGGGTTCCGGGGGGCCAACGTCCTGACTTTC
v_call: TRBV7-9; clone_size: once; j_call: TRBJ1-5; d_call: TRBD1; cdr3_aa: CASSRAGTGGNQPQHF; cdr3_nt: TGTGCCAGCAGCCGAGCCGGGACAGGGGGAAATCAGCCCCAGCATTTT